This T cell receptor (beta chain) was recovered during a study of OX40 agonist ivuxolimab in advanced cancers. Per germline, CDR1 SGHDT and CDR2 YYEEEE. The V end lost 4 bases, the J end lost 1 base, and 9 bases lay between the germline ends. The CDR3 has 14 amino acids. This clone was recorded once. Generated by immunoSEQ multiplex PCR, the TCRdb table keeps only in-frame clones and is missing some. Counted here are approximately 97,000 clones, 80% to 90% occurring once; the ten biggest clones make up more than 5%. The source is an adult with an advanced solid tumor such as melanoma, head and neck, liver or kidney cancer. Here the sequenced sample was CD4+ or CD8+ T cells sorted from blood, taken in a trial of the OX40 agonist ivuxolimab. V usage is TRBV5-6 and J usage is TRBJ2-1; D is unclear. The CDR3 sequence is CASSPGMSYNEQFF. CDR3 DNA: TGTGCCAGCAGCCCGGGCATGTCCTACAATGAGCAGTTCTTC. Full variable domain (rest looked up from reference TRBV5-6 and TRBJ2-1): DAGVTQSPTHLIKTRGQQVTLRCSPKSGHDTVSWYQQALGQGPQFIFQYYEEEERQRGNFPDRFSGHQFPNYSSELNVNALLLGDSALYLCASSPGMSYNEQFFGPGTRLTVL.